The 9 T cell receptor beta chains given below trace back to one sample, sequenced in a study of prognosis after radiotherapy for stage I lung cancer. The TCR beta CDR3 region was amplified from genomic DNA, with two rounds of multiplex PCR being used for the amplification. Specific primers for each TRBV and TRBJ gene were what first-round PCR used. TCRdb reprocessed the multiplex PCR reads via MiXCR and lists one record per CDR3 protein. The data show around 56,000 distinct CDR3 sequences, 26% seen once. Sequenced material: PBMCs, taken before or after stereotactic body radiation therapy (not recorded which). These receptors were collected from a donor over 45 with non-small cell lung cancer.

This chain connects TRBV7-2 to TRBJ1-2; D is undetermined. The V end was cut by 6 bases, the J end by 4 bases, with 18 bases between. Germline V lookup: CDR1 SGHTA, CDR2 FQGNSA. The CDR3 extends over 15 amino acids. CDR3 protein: CASRLQVGRIYGYTF. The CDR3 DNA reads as TGTGCCAGCAGATTGCAGGTCGGCCGAATCTATGGCTACACCTTC.

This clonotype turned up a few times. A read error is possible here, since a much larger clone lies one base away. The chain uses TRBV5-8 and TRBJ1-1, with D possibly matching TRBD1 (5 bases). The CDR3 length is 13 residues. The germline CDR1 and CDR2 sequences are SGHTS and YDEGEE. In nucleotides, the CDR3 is TGTGCCAGCGGCTTGGACGGGGCCCCTGAAGCTTTCTTT. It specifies CASGLDGAPEAFF.

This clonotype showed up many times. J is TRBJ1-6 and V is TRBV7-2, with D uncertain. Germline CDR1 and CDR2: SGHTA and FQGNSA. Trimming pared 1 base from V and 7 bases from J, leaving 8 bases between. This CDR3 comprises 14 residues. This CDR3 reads CASSLGQVNSPLHF. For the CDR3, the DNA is TGTGCCAGCAGCTTAGGACAAGTAAATTCACCCCTCCACTTT. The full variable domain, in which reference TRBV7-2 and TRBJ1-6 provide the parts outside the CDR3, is GAGVSQSPSNKVTEKGKDVELRCDPISGHTALYWYRQSLGQGLEFLIYFQGNSAPDKSGLPSDRFSAERTGGSVSTLTIQRTQQEDSAVYLCASSLGQVNSPLHFGNGTRLTVT.

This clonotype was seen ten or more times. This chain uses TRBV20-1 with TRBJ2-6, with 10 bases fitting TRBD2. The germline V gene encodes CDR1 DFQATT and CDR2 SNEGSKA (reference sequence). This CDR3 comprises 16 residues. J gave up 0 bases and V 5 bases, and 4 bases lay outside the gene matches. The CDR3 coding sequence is TGCAGTGCTTCCCCTAGCGGGAGCTCTGGGGCCAACGTCCTGACTTTC. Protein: CSASPSGSSGANVLTF.

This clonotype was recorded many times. CDR3 region: CASSLGGSATNEKLFF. The CDR3 DNA reads as TGCGCCAGCAGCTTGGGGGGTTCTGCAACTAATGAAAAACTGTTTTTT. The J gene is TRBJ1-4, the V gene TRBV5-1; D gene uncertain. Germline CDR1 is SGHRS and CDR2 is YFSETQ. CDR3 length: 16 amino acids. The V end lost 0 bases, the J end lost 0 bases, and 9 bases lay between the germline ends.

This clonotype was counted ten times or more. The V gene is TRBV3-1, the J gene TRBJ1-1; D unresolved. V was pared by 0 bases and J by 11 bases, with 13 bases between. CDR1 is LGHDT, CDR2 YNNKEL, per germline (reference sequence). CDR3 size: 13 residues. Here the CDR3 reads CASSQDTRAFAFF. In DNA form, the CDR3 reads TGTGCCAGCAGCCAAGATACAAGGGCATTCGCTTTCTTT.

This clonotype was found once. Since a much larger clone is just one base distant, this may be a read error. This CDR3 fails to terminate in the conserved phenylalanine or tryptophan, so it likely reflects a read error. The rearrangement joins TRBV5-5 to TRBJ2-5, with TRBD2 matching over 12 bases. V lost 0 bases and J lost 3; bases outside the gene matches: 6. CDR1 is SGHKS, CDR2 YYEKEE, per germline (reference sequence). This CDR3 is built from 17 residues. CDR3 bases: TGTGCCAGCAGCTTGGGACGCTCTAGCGGGGGGGAAGAGACCCAGTACTTA. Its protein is CASSLGRSSGGEETQYL.

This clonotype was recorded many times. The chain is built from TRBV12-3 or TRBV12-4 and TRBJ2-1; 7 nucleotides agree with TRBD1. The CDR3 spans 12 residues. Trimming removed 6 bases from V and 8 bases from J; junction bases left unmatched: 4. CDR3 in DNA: TGTGCCAGCAGGACAGGGTCCGATGAGCAGTTCTTC. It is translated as CASRTGSDEQFF.

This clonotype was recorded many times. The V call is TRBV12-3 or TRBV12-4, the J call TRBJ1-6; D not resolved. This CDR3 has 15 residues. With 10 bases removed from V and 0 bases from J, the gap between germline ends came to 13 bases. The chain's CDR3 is CANPFSSSYNSPLHF. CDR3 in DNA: TGTGCCAACCCTTTTTCTAGCTCCTATAATTCACCCCTCCACTTT.